This TCR beta chain was observed in a study of vaccination effects on CD4 cells after COVID-19. Germline values: CDR1 DFQATT, CDR2 SNEGSKA (reference sequence). Between the trimmed V and J ends, which lost 5 bases and 6 bases, there was a span of 10 bases. CDR3 length: 11 residues. Only in-frame clones appear in the TCRdb table, and some are missing; sequencing was by immunoSEQ multiplex PCR. The table records 37,000 or so clones, 66% of them present only once. ViraFEST assay sequencing came after antigen-specific CD4+ T cells were expanded with viral peptide pools. Following culture for more than 9 days, CD4+ T cells were isolated. Nucleocapsid antibody tests were negative, and the vaccine recipients had no prior SARS-CoV-2 infection. This clone came up a few times. The antigen is unknown.

The chain employs TRBV20-1 and TRBJ1-1; D gene unclear. The sequencing used CD4+ T cells from PBMCs cultured with HCoV-OC43 spike peptides, collected before COVID-19 vaccination. Subset reported: HCoV-OC43 spike overlapping peptide pool stimulation. The receptor comes from a human donor who received a COVID-19 vaccine. This CDR3 is CSAEPSAEAFF. The CDR3 region has the DNA TGCAGTGCTGAACCATCCGCTGAAGCTTTCTTT.